These 5 T cell receptor beta chains originate from one sample sequenced in a study of blood T cell repertoires in COVID-19. Repertoires were generated with immunoSEQ multiplex PCR, while TCRdb's copy carries only in-frame clones and drops some. This table holds a few hundred thousand clones, less than 90% found once. Sequencing was done on a sample of PBMCs or T cells enriched from blood (not recorded which). The receptor source for this set is a woman aged 30 to 39 who had recovered from COVID-19.

The CDR3, as DNA: TGTGCCAGCAGTGAAGGTTCTCTTATACAGAGGAGGGTTGAGCAGTTCTTC. It is translated as CASSEGSLIQRRVEQFF. The chain employs TRBV2 and TRBJ2-1, with D perhaps matching TRBD2 (6 bases). Germline V gene data show CDR1 as SNHLY and CDR2 as FYNNEI. With 1 base removed from V and 9 bases from J, the gap between germline ends came to 22 bases. The CDR3 totals 17 residues.

V and J are TRBV11-2 and TRBJ1-1; D unclear. Trimming shortened V by 0 bases and J by 3 bases, and 8 bases separated the two germline ends. Germline CDR1 SGHAT, CDR2 FQNNGV. This CDR3 has 14 amino acids. CDR3 DNA: TGTGCCAGCAGCTTAGATCGTCGGGACACTGAAGCTTTCTTT. This codes for CASSLDRRDTEAFF.

The V call is TRBV2, the J call TRBJ2-1, with 7 bases fitting TRBD2. V lost 5 bases to trimming and J lost 3 bases; unmatched junction nucleotides: 7. CDR3 size: 15 residues. CDR1 and CDR2 from the germline V gene are SNHLY and FYNNEI. The CDR3 loop reads CASSLSSGSYNEQFF. The CDR3 nucleotides are TGTGCCAGCAGTCTCTCTAGCGGAAGCTACAATGAGCAGTTCTTC.

The V gene is TRBV28, the J gene TRBJ2-2; a possible D gene is TRBD1 (7 bases). The V and J ends lost 5 bases and 8 bases respectively, with 15 bases between them. Germline CDR1 MDHEN, CDR2 SYDVKM. The CDR3 has 14 amino acids. As DNA, the CDR3 is TGTGCCAGCAGTCCAGGACAGGAGGGGGGGGAGCTGTTTTTT. Amino acids: CASSPGQEGGELFF.

This sequence joins TRBV7-2 and TRBJ2-7, with 9 nucleotides matching TRBD2. The CDR3 length is 19 residues. Looked up from germline, CDR1 is SGHTA and CDR2 is FQGNSA. Trimming at V came to 4 bases and at J to 0 bases, leaving 16 bases not matched to a gene. In DNA form, the CDR3 reads TGTGCCAGCAGCTCACCCCCTGCCGGCCTAGCGGGGAGCTCCTACGAGCAGTACTTC. Its protein is CASSSPPAGLAGSSYEQYF.